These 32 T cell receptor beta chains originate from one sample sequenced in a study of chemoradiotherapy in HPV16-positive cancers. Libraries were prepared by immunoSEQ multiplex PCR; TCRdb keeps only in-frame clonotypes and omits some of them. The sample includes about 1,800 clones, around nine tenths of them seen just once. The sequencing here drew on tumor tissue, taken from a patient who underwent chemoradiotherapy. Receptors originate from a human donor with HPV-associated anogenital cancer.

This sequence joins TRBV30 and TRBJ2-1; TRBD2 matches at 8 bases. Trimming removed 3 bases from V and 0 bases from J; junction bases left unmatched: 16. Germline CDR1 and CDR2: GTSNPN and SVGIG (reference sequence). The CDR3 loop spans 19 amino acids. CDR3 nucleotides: TGTGCCTGGAGAGTCGTGCGCGGGAGGTCTCTCAGCTCCTACAATGAGCAGTTCTTC. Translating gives CAWRVVRGRSLSSYNEQFF.

The CDR3 spells CASSLSRGADTQYF. DNA of the CDR3: TGTGCCAGCAGCTTGTCAAGGGGGGCAGATACGCAGTATTTT. The chain joins TRBV7-8 to TRBJ2-3, with D possibly called TRBD1 or TRBD2 (6 bases each). The CDR3 is made up of 14 amino acids. Trimming cost V 3 bases and J 4 bases, with 11 bases left between them. CDR1 is SGHVS, CDR2 FQNEAQ, per germline.

The CDR3, as DNA: TGCGCCAGCAGCCAAGATCCGTATACAGGTAGAAACACCATATATTTT. Its translation is CASSQDPYTGRNTIYF. The chain has TRBV4-3 and TRBJ1-3, with a tentative D call TRBD1 (5 bases). Germline loops: CDR1 LGHNA, CDR2 YSLEER. The CDR3 is 16 amino acids. V shed 0 bases and J shed 5 bases, with 14 bases lying between them.

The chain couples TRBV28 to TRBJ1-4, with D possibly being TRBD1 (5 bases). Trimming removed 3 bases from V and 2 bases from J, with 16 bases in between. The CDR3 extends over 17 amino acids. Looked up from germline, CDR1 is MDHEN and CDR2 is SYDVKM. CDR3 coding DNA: TGTGCCAGCAGTTTTGGGCTGAGGGGATGGACTAATGAAAAACTGTTTTTT. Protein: CASSFGLRGWTNEKLFF.

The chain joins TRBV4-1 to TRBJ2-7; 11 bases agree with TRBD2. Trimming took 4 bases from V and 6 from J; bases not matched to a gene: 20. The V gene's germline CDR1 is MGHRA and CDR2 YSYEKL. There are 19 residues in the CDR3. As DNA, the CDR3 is TGCGCCAGCAGCCCTGGGGGACTAGCGGAAGAGACCCGGGGAGCCGAGCAGTACTTC. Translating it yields CASSPGGLAEETRGAEQYF.

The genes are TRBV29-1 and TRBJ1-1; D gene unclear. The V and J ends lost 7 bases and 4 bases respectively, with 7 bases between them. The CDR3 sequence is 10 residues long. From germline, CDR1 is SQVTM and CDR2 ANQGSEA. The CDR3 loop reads CSGQVTEAFF. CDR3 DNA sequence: TGCAGCGGGCAAGTCACTGAAGCTTTCTTT.

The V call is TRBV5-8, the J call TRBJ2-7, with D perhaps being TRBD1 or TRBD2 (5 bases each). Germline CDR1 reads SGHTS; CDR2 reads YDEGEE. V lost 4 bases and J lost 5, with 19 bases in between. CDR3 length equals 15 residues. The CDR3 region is CASSLWGSRSHEQYF. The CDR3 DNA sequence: TGTGCCAGCAGCCTCTGGGGGAGCCGGTCCCACGAGCAGTACTTC.

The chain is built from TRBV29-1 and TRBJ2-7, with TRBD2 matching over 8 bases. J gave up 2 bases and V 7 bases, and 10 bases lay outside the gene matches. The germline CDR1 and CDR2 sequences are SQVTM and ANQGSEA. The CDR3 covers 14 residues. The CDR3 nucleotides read TGCAGCGCTGGGGGCGGGGGGCCCACCTACGAGCAGTACTTC. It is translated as CSAGGGGPTYEQYF.

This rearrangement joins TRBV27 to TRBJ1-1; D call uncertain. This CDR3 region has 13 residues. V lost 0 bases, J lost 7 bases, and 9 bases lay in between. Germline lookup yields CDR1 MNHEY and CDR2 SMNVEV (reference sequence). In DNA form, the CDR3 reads TGTGCCAGCAGTTTATCCATTTTAGGTGAAGCTTTCTTT. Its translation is CASSLSILGEAFF.

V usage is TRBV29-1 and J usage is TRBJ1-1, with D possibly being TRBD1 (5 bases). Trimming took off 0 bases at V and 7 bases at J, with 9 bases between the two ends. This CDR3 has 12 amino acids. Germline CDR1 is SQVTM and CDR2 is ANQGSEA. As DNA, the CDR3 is TGCAGCGTTGAAGATCGGGGGTTTGAAGCTTTCTTT. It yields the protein CSVEDRGFEAFF.

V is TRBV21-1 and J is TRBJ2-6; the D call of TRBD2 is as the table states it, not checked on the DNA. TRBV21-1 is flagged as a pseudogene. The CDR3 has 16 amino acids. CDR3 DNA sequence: TGTGCCAGCAGCAATTGGGGGGGGTTTGGGGCCAACGTCCTGACTTTC. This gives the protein CASSNWGGFGANVLTF.

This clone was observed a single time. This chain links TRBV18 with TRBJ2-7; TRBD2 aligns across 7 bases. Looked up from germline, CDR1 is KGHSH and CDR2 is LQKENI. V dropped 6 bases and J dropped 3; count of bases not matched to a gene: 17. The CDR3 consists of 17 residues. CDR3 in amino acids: CASSPTSFASGNYEQYF. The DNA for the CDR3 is TGTGCCAGCTCCCCCACGTCATTCGCTAGCGGAAACTACGAGCAGTACTTC. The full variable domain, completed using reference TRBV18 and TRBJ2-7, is NAGVMQNPRHLVRRRGQEARLRCSPMKGHSHVYWYRQLPEEGLKFMVYLQKENIIDESGMPKERFSAEFPKEGPSILRIQQVVRGDSAAYFCASSPTSFASGNYEQYFGPGTRLTVT.

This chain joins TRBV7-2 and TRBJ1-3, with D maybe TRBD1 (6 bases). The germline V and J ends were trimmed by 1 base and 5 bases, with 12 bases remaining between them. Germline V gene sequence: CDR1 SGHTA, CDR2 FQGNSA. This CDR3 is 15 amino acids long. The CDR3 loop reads CASSLDPGARNTIYF. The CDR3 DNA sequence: TGTGCCAGCAGCTTAGATCCAGGGGCTAGAAACACCATATATTTT. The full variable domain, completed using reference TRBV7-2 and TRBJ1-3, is GAGVSQSPSNKVTEKGKDVELRCDPISGHTALYWYRQSLGQGLEFLIYFQGNSAPDKSGLPSDRFSAERTGGSVSTLTIQRTQQEDSAVYLCASSLDPGARNTIYFGEGSWLTVV.

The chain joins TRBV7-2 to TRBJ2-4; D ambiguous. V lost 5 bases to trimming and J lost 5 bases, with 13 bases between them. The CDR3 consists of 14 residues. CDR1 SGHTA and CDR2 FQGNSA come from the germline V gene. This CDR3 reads CASSQDPSQNIQYF. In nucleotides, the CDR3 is TGTGCCAGCAGCCAGGACCCGTCCCAAAACATTCAGTACTTC. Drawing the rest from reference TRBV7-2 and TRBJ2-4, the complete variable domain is GAGVSQSPSNKVTEKGKDVELRCDPISGHTALYWYRQSLGQGLEFLIYFQGNSAPDKSGLPSDRFSAERTGGSVSTLTIQRTQQEDSAVYLCASSQDPSQNIQYFGAGTRLSVL.

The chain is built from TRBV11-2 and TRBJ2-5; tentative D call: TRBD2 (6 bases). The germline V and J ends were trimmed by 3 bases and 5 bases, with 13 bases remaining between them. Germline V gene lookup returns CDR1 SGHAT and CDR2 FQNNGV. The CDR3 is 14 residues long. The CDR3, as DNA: TGTGCCAGCAGCTTGGCGACTAGTGCGGAGACCCAGTACTTC. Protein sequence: CASSLATSAETQYF.

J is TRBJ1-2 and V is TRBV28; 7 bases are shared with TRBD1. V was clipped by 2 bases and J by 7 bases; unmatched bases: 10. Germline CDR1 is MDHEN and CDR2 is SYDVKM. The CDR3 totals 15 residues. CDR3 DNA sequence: TGTGCCAGCAGTTTACAGGACAGGCAGTTAGGTGGCTACACCTTC. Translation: CASSLQDRQLGGYTF.

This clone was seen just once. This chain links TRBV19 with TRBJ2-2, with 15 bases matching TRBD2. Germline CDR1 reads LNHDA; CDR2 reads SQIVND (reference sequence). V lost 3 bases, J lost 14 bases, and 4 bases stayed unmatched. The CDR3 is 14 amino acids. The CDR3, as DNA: TGTGCCAGTAGTATTGGGACTAGCGGGGGGTTCCTGTTTTTT. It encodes CASSIGTSGGFLFF.

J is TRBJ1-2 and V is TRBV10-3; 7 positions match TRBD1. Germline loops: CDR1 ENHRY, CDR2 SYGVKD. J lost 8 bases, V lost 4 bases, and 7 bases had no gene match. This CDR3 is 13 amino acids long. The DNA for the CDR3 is TGTGCCATCAGTGTGAAGGGGGCGGGGGGCTACACCTTC. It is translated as CAISVKGAGGYTF.

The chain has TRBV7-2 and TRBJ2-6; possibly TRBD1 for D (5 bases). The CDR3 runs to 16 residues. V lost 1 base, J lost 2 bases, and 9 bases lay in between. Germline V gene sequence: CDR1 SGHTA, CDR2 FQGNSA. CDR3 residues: CASSLDGRAGANVLTF. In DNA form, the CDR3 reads TGTGCCAGCAGCTTAGACGGCAGGGCTGGGGCCAACGTCCTGACTTTC. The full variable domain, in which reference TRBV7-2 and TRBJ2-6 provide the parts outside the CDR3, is GAGVSQSPSNKVTEKGKDVELRCDPISGHTALYWYRQSLGQGLEFLIYFQGNSAPDKSGLPSDRFSAERTGGSVSTLTIQRTQQEDSAVYLCASSLDGRAGANVLTFGAGSRLTVL.

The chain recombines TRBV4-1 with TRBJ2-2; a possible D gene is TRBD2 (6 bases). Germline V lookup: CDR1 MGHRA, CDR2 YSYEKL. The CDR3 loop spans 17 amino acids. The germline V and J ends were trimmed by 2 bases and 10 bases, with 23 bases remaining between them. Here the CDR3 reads CASSQTVPGGGTSELFF. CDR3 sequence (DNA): TGCGCCAGCAGCCAAACCGTCCCTGGCGGCGGGACTTCGGAGCTGTTTTTT.

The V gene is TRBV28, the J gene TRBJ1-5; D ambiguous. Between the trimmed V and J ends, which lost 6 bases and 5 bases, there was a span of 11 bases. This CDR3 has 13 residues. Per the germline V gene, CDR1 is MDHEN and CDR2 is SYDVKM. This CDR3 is CASRWRRDQPQHF. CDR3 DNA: TGTGCCAGCAGATGGCGGAGGGATCAGCCCCAGCATTTT.

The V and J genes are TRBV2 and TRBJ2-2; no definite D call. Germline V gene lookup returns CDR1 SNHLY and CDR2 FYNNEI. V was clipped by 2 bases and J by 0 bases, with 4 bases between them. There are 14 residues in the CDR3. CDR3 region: CASSEPANTGELFF. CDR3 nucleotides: TGTGCCAGCAGTGAACCTGCGAACACCGGGGAGCTGTTTTTT.

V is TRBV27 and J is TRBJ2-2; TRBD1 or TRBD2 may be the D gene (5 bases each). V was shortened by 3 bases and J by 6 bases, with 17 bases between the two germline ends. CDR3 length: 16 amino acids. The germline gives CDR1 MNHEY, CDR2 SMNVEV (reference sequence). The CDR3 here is CASSFLLGRGAGELFF. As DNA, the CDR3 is TGTGCCAGCAGTTTCCTCCTGGGGAGAGGGGCCGGGGAGCTGTTTTTT.

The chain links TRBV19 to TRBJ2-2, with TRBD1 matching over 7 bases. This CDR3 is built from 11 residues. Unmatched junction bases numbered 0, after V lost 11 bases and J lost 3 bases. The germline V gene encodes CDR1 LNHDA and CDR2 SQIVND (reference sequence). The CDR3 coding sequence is TGTGCCGGGACAGACACCGGGGAGCTGTTTTTT. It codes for CAGTDTGELFF.

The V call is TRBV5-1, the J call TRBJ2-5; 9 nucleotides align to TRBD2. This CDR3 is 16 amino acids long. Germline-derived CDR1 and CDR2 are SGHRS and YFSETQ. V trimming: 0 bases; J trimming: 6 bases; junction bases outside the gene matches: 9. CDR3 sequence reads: CASSLEASGALKTQYF. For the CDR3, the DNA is TGCGCCAGCAGCTTGGAGGCTAGCGGGGCTCTGAAGACCCAGTACTTC. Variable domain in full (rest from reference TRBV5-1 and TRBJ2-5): KAGVTQTPRYLIKTRGQQVTLSCSPISGHRSVSWYQQTPGQGLQFLFEYFSETQRNKGNFPGRFSGRQFSNSRSEMNVSTLELGDSALYLCASSLEASGALKTQYFGPGTRLLVL.

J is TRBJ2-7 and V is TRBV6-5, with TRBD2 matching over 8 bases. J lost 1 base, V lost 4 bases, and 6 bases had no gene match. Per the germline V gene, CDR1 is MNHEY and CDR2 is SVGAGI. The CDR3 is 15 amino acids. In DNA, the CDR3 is TGTGCCAGCAGTTTCACTAGCGGAACTTCCTACGAGCAGTACTTC. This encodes CASSFTSGTSYEQYF.

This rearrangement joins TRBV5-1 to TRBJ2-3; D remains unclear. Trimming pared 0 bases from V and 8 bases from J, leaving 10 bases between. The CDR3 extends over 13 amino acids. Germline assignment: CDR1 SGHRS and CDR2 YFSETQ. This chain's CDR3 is CASSLELSGTQYF. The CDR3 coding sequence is TGCGCCAGCAGCTTGGAACTCTCGGGTACGCAGTATTTT.

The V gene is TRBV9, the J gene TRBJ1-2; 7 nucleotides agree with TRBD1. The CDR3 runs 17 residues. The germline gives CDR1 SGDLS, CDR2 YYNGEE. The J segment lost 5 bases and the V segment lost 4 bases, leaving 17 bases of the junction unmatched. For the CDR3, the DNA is TGTGCCAGCAGCAAAGGAGGGACCCGACAGGGAAGATATGGCTACACCTTC. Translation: CASSKGGTRQGRYGYTF.

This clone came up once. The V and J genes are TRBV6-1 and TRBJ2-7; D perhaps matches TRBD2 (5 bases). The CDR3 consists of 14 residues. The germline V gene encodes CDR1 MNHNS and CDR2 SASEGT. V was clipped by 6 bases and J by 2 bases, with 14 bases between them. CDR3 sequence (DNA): TGTGCCAGCAGCGGAGGCTACGGGGCCTACGAGCAGTACTTC. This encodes CASSGGYGAYEQYF.

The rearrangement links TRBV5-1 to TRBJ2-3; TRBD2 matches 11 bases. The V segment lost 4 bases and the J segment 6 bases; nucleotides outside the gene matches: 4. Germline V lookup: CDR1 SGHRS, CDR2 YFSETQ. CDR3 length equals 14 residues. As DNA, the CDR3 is TGCGCCAGCAGCACAGTAGCGGGAGGGGATACGCAGTATTTT. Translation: CASSTVAGGDTQYF.

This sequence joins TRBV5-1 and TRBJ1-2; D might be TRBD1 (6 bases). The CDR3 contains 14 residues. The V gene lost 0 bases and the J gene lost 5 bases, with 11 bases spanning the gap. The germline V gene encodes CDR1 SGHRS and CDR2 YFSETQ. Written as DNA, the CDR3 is TGCGCCAGCAGCTTGGGGGGGGCGGAATATGGCTACACCTTC. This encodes CASSLGGAEYGYTF. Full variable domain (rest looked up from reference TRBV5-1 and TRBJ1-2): KAGVTQTPRYLIKTRGQQVTLSCSPISGHRSVSWYQQTPGQGLQFLFEYFSETQRNKGNFPGRFSGRQFSNSRSEMNVSTLELGDSALYLCASSLGGAEYGYTFGSGTRLTVV.

For the CDR3, the DNA is TGTGCCAGCAGCTTACCTCACCAAGAGACCCAGTACTTC. This encodes CASSLPHQETQYF. The V gene is TRBV11-2, the J gene TRBJ2-5; no clear D gene. V was clipped by 2 bases and J by 0 bases, with 4 bases between them. CDR1 is SGHAT, CDR2 FQNNGV, per germline. The CDR3 spans 13 residues.